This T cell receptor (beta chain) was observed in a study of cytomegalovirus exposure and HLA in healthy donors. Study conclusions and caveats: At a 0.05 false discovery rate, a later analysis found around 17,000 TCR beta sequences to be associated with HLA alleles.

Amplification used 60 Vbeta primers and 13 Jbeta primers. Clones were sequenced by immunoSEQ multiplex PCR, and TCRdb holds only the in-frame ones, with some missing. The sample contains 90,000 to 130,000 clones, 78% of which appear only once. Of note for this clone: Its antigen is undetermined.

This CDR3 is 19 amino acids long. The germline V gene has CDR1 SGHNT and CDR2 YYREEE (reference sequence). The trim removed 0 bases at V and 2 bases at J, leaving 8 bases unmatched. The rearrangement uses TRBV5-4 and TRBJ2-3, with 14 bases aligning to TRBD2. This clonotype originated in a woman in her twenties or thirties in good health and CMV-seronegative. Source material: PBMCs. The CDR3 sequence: CASSLVGLAGDPLTDTQYF. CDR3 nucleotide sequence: TGTGCCAGCAGCTTGGTGGGACTAGCGGGAGATCCCCTCACAGATACGCAGTATTTT.